The 19 T cell receptor beta chains below were found in one sample sequenced in a study of CD8 T cells in Susac syndrome. cDNA came from about 0.5 to 1 ug RNA primed by random hexamers. Each CDR3 protein is one row after TCRdb ran MiXCR on the immunoSEQ multiplex PCR reads. The sample yields some 200,000 distinct CDR3 sequences, 90% to 97% seen once. Sequencing used CD4+ T cells from PBMCs. The receptors originated from a human donor with Susac syndrome.

This chain uses TRBV30 with TRBJ1-6; D unresolved. The CDR3 consists of 15 residues. V lost 2 bases, J lost 0 bases, and 8 bases lay in between. Germline V gene sequence: CDR1 GTSNPN, CDR2 SVGIG (reference sequence). This CDR3 is CAWSSQASYNSPLHF. The DNA of the CDR3 is TGTGCCTGGAGTTCCCAGGCCTCCTATAATTCACCCCTCCACTTT.

The chain is built from TRBV2 and TRBJ1-2, with D possibly being TRBD1 (5 bases). Germline V gene lookup returns CDR1 SNHLY and CDR2 FYNNEI. This CDR3 has 14 residues. Deletions cut 6 bases from V and 4 bases from J, with 15 bases between. In DNA form, the CDR3 reads TGTGCCAGCAGCCCCGGGACCCTAGGCTATGGCTACACCTTC. Its protein is CASSPGTLGYGYTF.

This chain uses TRBV4-2 with TRBJ1-1, with D hard to call. CDR1 LGHNA and CDR2 YNFKEQ come from the germline V gene. Trimming stripped 4 bases from V and 0 bases from J, with 12 bases between. The CDR3 sequence is 15 residues long. The CDR3 here is CASSPPGAMNTEAFF. Here the CDR3 DNA reads TGTGCCAGCAGCCCACCGGGAGCAATGAACACTGAAGCTTTCTTT.

A few counts support this clonotype. The V call is TRBV2, the J call TRBJ2-2; D gene uncertain. Trimming stripped 7 bases from V and 1 base from J, with 4 bases between. Germline CDR1 SNHLY, CDR2 FYNNEI. The CDR3 is 12 residues long. The CDR3 DNA reads TGTGCCAGCAAAGAGAACACCGGGGAGCTGTTTTTT. Amino acids: CASKENTGELFF. The entire variable domain, with the rest obtained from reference TRBV2 and TRBJ2-2, is as follows: EPEVTQTPSHQVTQMGQEVILRCVPISNHLYFYWYRQILGQKVEFLVSFYNNEISEKSEIFDDQFSVERPDGSNFTLKIRSTKLEDSAMYFCASKENTGELFFGEGSRLTVL.

This chain uses TRBV3-1 with TRBJ1-4; D not certain. V was cut by 7 bases and J by 7 bases, with 10 bases left in between. The germline V gene encodes CDR1 LGHDT and CDR2 YNNKEL (reference sequence). The CDR3 is 12 amino acids. This chain's CDR3 is CASNVGVEKLFF. The DNA for the CDR3 is TGTGCCAGCAACGTAGGAGTTGAAAAACTGTTTTTT.

This sequence joins TRBV30 and TRBJ2-6; TRBD2 might be the D (5 bases). CDR3 length equals 14 residues. Trimming stripped 4 bases from V and 0 bases from J, with 7 bases between. From germline, CDR1 is GTSNPN and CDR2 SVGIG (reference sequence). CDR3 residues: CAWNEGSGANVLTF. The DNA for the CDR3 is TGTGCCTGGAACGAGGGCTCTGGGGCCAACGTCCTGACTTTC.

The chain couples TRBV9 to TRBJ2-5; TRBD2 matches 8 bases. The germline gives CDR1 SGDLS, CDR2 YYNGEE. V trimming: 2 bases; J trimming: 4 bases; junction bases outside the gene matches: 4. The CDR3 extends over 14 amino acids. The CDR3 sequence is CASSVLAGPETQYF. The CDR3 DNA reads as TGTGCCAGCAGCGTTTTAGCGGGACCAGAGACCCAGTACTTC.

V and J are TRBV6-2 or TRBV6-3 and TRBJ1-5, with D possibly matching TRBD1 (5 bases). The V end lost 0 bases, the J end lost 2 bases, and 11 bases lay between the germline ends. CDR1 and CDR2 from the germline V gene are MNHEY and SVGEGT. The CDR3 is 16 residues long. The CDR3 protein is CASSYSSGFGNQPQHF. CDR3 nucleotides: TGTGCCAGCAGTTACTCGTCAGGGTTCGGCAATCAGCCCCAGCATTTT.

The V gene is TRBV4-3, the J gene TRBJ2-5; D possibly corresponds to TRBD2 (6 bases). The ends were cut back, 1 base at V and 5 bases at J, with 11 bases in the middle. There are 14 residues in the CDR3. From germline, CDR1 is LGHNA and CDR2 YSLEER. The CDR3 sequence: CASSQGRGMETQYF. The CDR3, as DNA: TGCGCCAGCAGCCAAGGTCGGGGGATGGAGACCCAGTACTTC.

The chain is built from TRBV9 and TRBJ2-6; D gene unclear. V was cut by 6 bases and J by 8 bases, with 12 bases left in between. Germline values: CDR1 SGDLS, CDR2 YYNGEE. The CDR3 is 13 amino acids. The CDR3, as DNA: TGTGCCAGCACCCGAAGTTTGTCCAACGTCCTGACTTTC. It yields the protein CASTRSLSNVLTF.

The chain has TRBV18 and TRBJ1-1; no reliable D call. V shed 4 bases and J shed 6 bases, with 15 bases lying between them. The CDR3 loop spans 14 amino acids. Looked up from germline, CDR1 is KGHSH and CDR2 is LQKENI. CDR3 nucleotides: TGTGCCAGCTCACGGGATGTACGTGACGCTGAAGCTTTCTTT. Translated, it gives CASSRDVRDAEAFF.

The chain links TRBV3-1 to TRBJ2-3; 7 bases agree with TRBD1. V lost 4 bases, J lost 0 bases, and 7 bases stayed unmatched. The germline V gene encodes CDR1 LGHDT and CDR2 YNNKEL (reference sequence). The CDR3 extends over 16 amino acids. Here the CDR3 reads CASSLLGQVSTDTQYF. The CDR3 bases are TGTGCCAGCAGCCTCCTCGGACAGGTTAGCACAGATACGCAGTATTTT.

V usage is TRBV9 and J usage is TRBJ2-4; 8 nucleotides align to TRBD1. The CDR3 consists of 15 residues. V dropped 0 bases and J dropped 6; count of bases not matched to a gene: 5. Germline assignment: CDR1 SGDLS and CDR2 YYNGEE. CDR3 bases: TGTGCCAGCAGCGTAGACCCTGGACAGGGAAACATTCAGTACTTC. This translates into CASSVDPGQGNIQYF.

V and J are TRBV23-1 and TRBJ1-2; 8 nucleotides match TRBD1. TRBV23-1 falls under the ORF class, with uncertain function. The CDR3 loop spans 14 amino acids. The V gene end was trimmed by 6 bases and the J gene end by 4 bases; junction bases not matched to a gene: 7. CDR3 sequence (DNA): TGCGCCAGCAGAGGGACAGGCCTATCCTATGGCTACACCTTC. Translated, it gives CASRGTGLSYGYTF.

The chain joins TRBV5-4 to TRBJ2-3; D perhaps matches TRBD2 (7 bases). CDR1 is SGHNT, CDR2 YYREEE, per germline (reference sequence). The length of the CDR3 is 15 residues. Trimming removed 4 bases at V and 6 bases at J, with 18 bases between. CDR3 loop: CASSRGGLSSDTQYF. DNA of the CDR3: TGTGCCAGCAGCAGGGGGGGACTGAGCAGCGATACGCAGTATTTT.

The chain links TRBV4-3 to TRBJ1-1; TRBD1 aligns across 9 bases. The CDR3 covers 14 residues. Losses at the gene ends were 4 bases for V and 5 bases for J; bases not matched to a gene: 5. Germline assignment: CDR1 LGHNA and CDR2 YSLEER. The CDR3 protein is CASSLRDRETEAFF. The CDR3 nucleotides are TGCGCCAGCAGCCTTCGGGACAGGGAGACTGAAGCTTTCTTT.

This clonotype was seen once. The rearrangement links TRBV30 to TRBJ2-7; the match to TRBD1 covers 7 bases. There are 15 residues in the CDR3. V lost 0 bases to trimming and J lost 2 bases; unmatched junction nucleotides: 7. Germline V lookup: CDR1 GTSNPN, CDR2 SVGIG (reference sequence). CDR3 amino acids: CAWSVPETGTYEQYF. The CDR3 DNA reads TGTGCCTGGAGTGTACCTGAGACAGGGACCTACGAGCAGTACTTC.

The V call is TRBV15, the J call TRBJ2-7, with D tentatively TRBD2 (5 bases). With 5 bases removed from V and 6 bases from J, the gap between germline ends came to 14 bases. The CDR3 covers 13 residues. In germline, CDR1 is LNHNV, CDR2 YYDKDF (reference sequence). The DNA of the CDR3 is TGTGCCACCAGCCCACGGGGATTTAGCGAGCAGTACTTC. It translates to CATSPRGFSEQYF. The whole variable domain, remainder taken from reference TRBV15 and TRBJ2-7, is DAMVIQNPRYQVTQFGKPVTLSCSQTLNHNVMYWYQQKSSQAPKLLFHYYDKDFNNEADTPDNFQSRRPNTSFCFLDIRSPGLGDTAMYLCATSPRGFSEQYFGPGTRLTVT.

The chain carries TRBV20-1 and TRBJ1-1, with TRBD1 matching 7 bases. Germline V gene sequence: CDR1 DFQATT, CDR2 SNEGSKA (reference sequence). This CDR3 has 13 amino acids. Trimming took 3 bases from V and 0 from J; bases not matched to a gene: 1. The CDR3 loop reads CSARTGLNTEAFF. The CDR3, as DNA: TGCAGTGCTAGGACAGGGTTGAACACTGAAGCTTTCTTT.